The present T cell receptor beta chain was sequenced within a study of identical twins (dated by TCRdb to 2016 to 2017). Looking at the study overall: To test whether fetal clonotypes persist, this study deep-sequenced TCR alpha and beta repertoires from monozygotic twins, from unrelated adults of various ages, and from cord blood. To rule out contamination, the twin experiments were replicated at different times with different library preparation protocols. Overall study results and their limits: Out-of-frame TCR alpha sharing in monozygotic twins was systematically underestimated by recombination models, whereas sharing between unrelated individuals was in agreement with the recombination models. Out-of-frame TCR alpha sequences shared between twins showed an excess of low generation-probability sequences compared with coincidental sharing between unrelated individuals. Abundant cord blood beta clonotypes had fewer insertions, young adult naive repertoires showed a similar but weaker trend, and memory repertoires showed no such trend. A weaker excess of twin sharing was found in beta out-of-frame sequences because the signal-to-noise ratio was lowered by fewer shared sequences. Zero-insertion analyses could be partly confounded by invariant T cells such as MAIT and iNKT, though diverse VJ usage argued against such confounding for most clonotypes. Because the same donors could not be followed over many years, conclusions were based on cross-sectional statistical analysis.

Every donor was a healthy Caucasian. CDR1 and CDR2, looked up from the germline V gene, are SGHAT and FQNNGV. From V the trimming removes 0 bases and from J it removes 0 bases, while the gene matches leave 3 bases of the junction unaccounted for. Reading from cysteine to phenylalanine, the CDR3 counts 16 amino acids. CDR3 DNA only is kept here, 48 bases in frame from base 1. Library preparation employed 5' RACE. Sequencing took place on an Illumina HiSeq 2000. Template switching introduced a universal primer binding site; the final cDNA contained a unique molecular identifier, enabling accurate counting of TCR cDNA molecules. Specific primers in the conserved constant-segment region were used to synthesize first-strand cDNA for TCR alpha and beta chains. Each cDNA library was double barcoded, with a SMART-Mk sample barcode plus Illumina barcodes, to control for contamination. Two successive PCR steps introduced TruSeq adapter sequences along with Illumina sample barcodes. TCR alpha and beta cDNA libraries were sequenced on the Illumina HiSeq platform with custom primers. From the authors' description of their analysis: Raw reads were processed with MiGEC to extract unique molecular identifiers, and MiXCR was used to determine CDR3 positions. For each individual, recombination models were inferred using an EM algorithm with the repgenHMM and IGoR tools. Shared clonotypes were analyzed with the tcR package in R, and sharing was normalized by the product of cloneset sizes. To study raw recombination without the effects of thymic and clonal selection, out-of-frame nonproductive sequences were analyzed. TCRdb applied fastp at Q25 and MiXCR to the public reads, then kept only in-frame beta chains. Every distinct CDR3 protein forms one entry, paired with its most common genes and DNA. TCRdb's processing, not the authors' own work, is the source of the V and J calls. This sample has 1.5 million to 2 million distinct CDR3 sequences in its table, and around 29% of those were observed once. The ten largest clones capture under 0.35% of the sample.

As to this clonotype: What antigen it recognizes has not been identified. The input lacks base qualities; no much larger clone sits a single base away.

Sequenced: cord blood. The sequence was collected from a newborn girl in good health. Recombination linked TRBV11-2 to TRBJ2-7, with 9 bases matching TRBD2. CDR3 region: CASSLESSGASYEQYF. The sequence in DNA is TGTGCCAGCAGCTTAGAGTCTAGCGGGGCCTCCTACGAGCAGTACTTC.